The next 24 T cell receptor beta chains were all read from a single sample in a study of blood T cell repertoires in COVID-19. Sequencing was performed with immunoSEQ multiplex PCR; in TCRdb, only in-frame clones are kept and a portion is missing. The sample contains about 72,000 clones, 65% to 90% of which appear only once. Sequencing was performed on peripheral blood. The receptor source for this set is a man aged 65-85 years with active or convalescent COVID-19.

This chain links TRBV7-3 with TRBJ1-1; D is uncertain. The CDR3 spans 13 residues. The germline gives CDR1 SGHTA, CDR2 FQGTGA. V was shortened by 2 bases and J by 4 bases, with 8 bases between the two germline ends. The CDR3 region is CASSLLGSTEAFF. CDR3 nucleotides: TGTGCCAGCAGCTTACTGGGGAGCACTGAAGCTTTCTTT.

The chain is built from TRBV6-5 and TRBJ1-2; 9 bases line up with TRBD1. The CDR3 consists of 15 residues. V shed 5 bases, J shed 4 bases, and the junction held 8 bases outside the gene matches. Germline V gives CDR1 MNHEY, CDR2 SVGAGI. DNA for the CDR3: TGTGCCAGCAGTACCCCCGGGACAGGGCGCTATGGCTACACCTTC. Translated: CASSTPGTGRYGYTF.

The chain uses TRBV9 and TRBJ2-3, with D possibly matching TRBD2 (6 bases). CDR3 length: 14 residues. Germline V gives CDR1 SGDLS, CDR2 YYNGEE. V was trimmed by 1 base and J by 0 bases, leaving 6 bases between them. Written as DNA, the CDR3 is TGTGCCAGCAGCGTAAGCGGGAGCACAGATACGCAGTATTTT. Its translation: CASSVSGSTDTQYF.

The chain couples TRBV7-9 to TRBJ1-6; possibly TRBD1 for D (5 bases). CDR3 size: 14 residues. Trimming pared 5 bases from V and 5 bases from J, leaving 10 bases between. Germline CDR1 is SEHNR and CDR2 is FQNEAQ (reference sequence). The DNA for the CDR3 is TGTGCCAGCAGCAGTCAGGGTAATAATTCACCCCTCCACTTT. Amino acids: CASSSQGNNSPLHF. Looking up the rest from reference TRBV7-9 and TRBJ1-6 gives the full variable domain: DTGVSQNPRHKITKRGQNVTFRCDPISEHNRLYWYRQTLGQGPEFLTYFQNEAQLEKSRLLSDRFSAERPKGSFSTLEIQRTEQGDSAMYLCASSSQGNNSPLHFGNGTRLTVT.

The chain employs TRBV30 and TRBJ1-5; unclear D gene. The length of the CDR3 is 12 residues. Germline CDR1 is GTSNPN and CDR2 is SVGIG (reference sequence). V gave up 4 bases and J gave up 6 bases, with 10 bases separating them. The chain's CDR3 is CAWTQAGQPQHF. The CDR3 DNA reads as TGTGCCTGGACGCAGGCGGGTCAGCCCCAGCATTTT.

This chain uses TRBV14 with TRBJ2-7; 10 bases align to TRBD1. This CDR3 is built from 16 residues. The germline CDR1 and CDR2 sequences are SGHDN and FVKESK. V shed 6 bases, J shed 6 bases, and the junction held 14 bases outside the gene matches. The CDR3 nucleotides read TGTGCCAGCAGTTTTCGCGCCGGGACAGGGGATCTCGAGCAGTACTTC. This gives the protein CASSFRAGTGDLEQYF.

V is TRBV7-9 and J is TRBJ1-6, with unresolved D. CDR3 size: 12 residues. The V and J ends lost 3 bases and 10 bases respectively, with 7 bases between them. Germline assignment: CDR1 SEHNR and CDR2 FQNEAQ (reference sequence). The CDR3 sequence is CASSLVLSPLHF. CDR3 DNA: TGTGCCAGCAGCTTGGTCCTATCACCCCTCCACTTT.

This chain uses TRBV6-5 with TRBJ1-2; D perhaps matches TRBD1 (6 bases). V was trimmed by 8 bases and J by 5 bases, leaving 18 bases between them. The CDR3 extends over 14 amino acids. CDR1 is MNHEY, CDR2 SVGAGI, per germline. CDR3 sequence reads: CASRLWTEDYGYTF. For the CDR3, the DNA is TGTGCCAGCCGCCTTTGGACAGAAGATTATGGCTACACCTTC.

This clone was picked up a small number of times. The genes are TRBV30 and TRBJ1-4; 8 bases map to TRBD1. The CDR3 is 14 residues long. The germline V gene encodes CDR1 GTSNPN and CDR2 SVGIG (reference sequence). V was pared by 1 base and J by 8 bases, with 6 bases of the junction left unmatched. CDR3 DNA: TGTGCCTGGAGTGATCCAGGGGGCTTAGAAAAACTGTTTTTT. This translates into CAWSDPGGLEKLFF.

This chain uses TRBV15 with TRBJ2-7; unclear D gene. Germline CDR1 LNHNV, CDR2 YYDKDF (reference sequence). The CDR3 contains 14 residues. The germline V and J ends were trimmed by 0 bases and 11 bases, with 17 bases remaining between them. This chain's CDR3 is CATSRESVVPVKYF. The CDR3 region has the DNA TGTGCCACCAGCAGAGAGAGTGTAGTGCCCGTTAAGTACTTC. Looking up the rest from reference TRBV15 and TRBJ2-7 gives the full variable domain: DAMVIQNPRYQVTQFGKPVTLSCSQTLNHNVMYWYQQKSSQAPKLLFHYYDKDFNNEADTPDNFQSRRPNTSFCFLDIRSPGLGDTAMYLCATSRESVVPVKYFGPGTRLTVT.

This clone has just one count. V usage is TRBV12-3 or TRBV12-4 and J usage is TRBJ2-1, with 9 positions matching TRBD2. V lost 11 bases to trimming and J lost 4 bases; unmatched junction nucleotides: 6. The CDR3 covers 13 residues. The CDR3 here is CAGGLAGYNEQFF. DNA of the CDR3: TGTGCCGGGGGGCTAGCGGGGTACAATGAGCAGTTCTTC.

This clone was seen once. The genes are TRBV7-8 and TRBJ1-5; D uncertain. CDR1 and CDR2 (germline): SGHVS, FQNEAQ. The ends were cut back, 1 base at V and 1 base at J, with 8 bases in the middle. CDR3 length: 15 amino acids. The DNA for the CDR3 is TGTGCCAGCAGCTTAGTTTTCGGGAGCAATCAGCCCCAGCATTTT. This codes for CASSLVFGSNQPQHF.

The rearrangement uses TRBV28 and TRBJ1-1; D unclear. CDR1 and CDR2 from the germline V gene are MDHEN and SYDVKM. The V end lost 1 base, the J end lost 2 bases, and 8 bases lay between the germline ends. The CDR3 runs 14 residues. The CDR3 is CASSLYSLNTEAFF. In DNA, the CDR3 is TGTGCCAGCAGTTTATATTCTCTTAACACTGAAGCTTTCTTT.

The J gene is TRBJ1-5, the V gene TRBV19; TRBD1 might be the D (5 bases). The V gene lost 1 base and the J gene lost 5 bases, with 9 bases spanning the gap. The length of the CDR3 is 14 residues. Per germline, CDR1 LNHDA and CDR2 SQIVND (reference sequence). The CDR3 bases are TGTGCCAGTAGTATAGGTCAGGGATATCAGCCCCAGCATTTT. Translated, it gives CASSIGQGYQPQHF.

The V gene is TRBV6-5, the J gene TRBJ1-1; D perhaps matches TRBD1 (5 bases). Trimming shortened V by 0 bases and J by 3 bases, and 11 bases separated the two germline ends. The CDR3 is made up of 15 amino acids. Germline V CDR1 and CDR2: MNHEY, SVGAGI. CDR3 protein: CASSYSEQGYTEAFF. The CDR3 coding sequence is TGTGCCAGCAGTTACTCAGAGCAGGGCTACACTGAAGCTTTCTTT.

The chain carries TRBV5-1 and TRBJ2-2; no clear D. The ends were cut back, 1 base at V and 7 bases at J, with 17 bases in the middle. CDR3 size: 16 residues. Per germline, CDR1 SGHRS and CDR2 YFSETQ. CDR3 coding DNA: TGCGCCAGCAGCTTGACGCCGACGCCGAGGTACGGGGAGCTGTTTTTT. Translating gives CASSLTPTPRYGELFF. The whole variable domain, filled in from reference TRBV5-1 and TRBJ2-2, reads KAGVTQTPRYLIKTRGQQVTLSCSPISGHRSVSWYQQTPGQGLQFLFEYFSETQRNKGNFPGRFSGRQFSNSRSEMNVSTLELGDSALYLCASSLTPTPRYGELFFGEGSRLTVL.

This chain links TRBV7-9 with TRBJ2-1; D might be TRBD2 (6 bases). V was clipped by 5 bases and J by 3 bases, with 17 bases between them. Germline loops: CDR1 SEHNR, CDR2 FQNEAQ (reference sequence). The CDR3 length is 16 residues. CDR3 loop: CASSIQNSGYYNEQFF. The CDR3 coding sequence is TGTGCCAGCAGCATCCAAAATAGCGGCTACTACAATGAGCAGTTCTTC.

This clone has only one observation. The rearrangement joins TRBV2 to TRBJ2-7; tentatively, D is TRBD1 (5 bases). Looked up from germline, CDR1 is SNHLY and CDR2 is FYNNEI. V lost 6 bases and J 2 bases, leaving 17 bases between the germline ends. This CDR3 spans 15 amino acids. CDR3 sequence (DNA): TGTGCCAGCAGCGAGAGCCCAGGGATAGCCTACGAGCAGTACTTC. Protein sequence: CASSESPGIAYEQYF.

The V gene is TRBV29-1, the J gene TRBJ2-3; possible D gene TRBD1, 6 bases. CDR1 is SQVTM, CDR2 ANQGSEA, per germline. CDR3 length: 13 residues. Trimming cost V 1 base and J 8 bases, with 13 bases left between them. The CDR3: CSVEVSGAVTQYF. The CDR3 nucleotides read TGCAGCGTTGAAGTTTCAGGGGCAGTTACGCAGTATTTT.

In this sample, this clone turned up once. This chain uses TRBV28 with TRBJ2-2; tentative D call: TRBD2 (6 bases). The CDR3 consists of 13 residues. Per germline, CDR1 MDHEN and CDR2 SYDVKM. The ends were cut back, 10 bases at V and 6 bases at J, with 15 bases in the middle. CDR3 bases: TGTGCCACCCCCGGGAGAAAGGCCGGGGAGCTGTTTTTT. Translating it yields CATPGRKAGELFF.

This clone appeared a single time. The rearrangement links TRBV27 to TRBJ1-1; 8 bases agree with TRBD1. This CDR3 has 13 amino acids. The germline CDR1 and CDR2 sequences are MNHEY and SMNVEV (reference sequence). V was clipped by 5 bases and J by 1 base; unmatched bases: 0. In DNA, the CDR3 is TGTGCCAGCAGTACAGGGGGGAACACTGAAGCTTTCTTT. It codes for CASSTGGNTEAFF.

The rearrangement joins TRBV19 to TRBJ2-7; 10 bases line up with TRBD2. The trim removed 6 bases at V and 5 bases at J, leaving 16 bases unmatched. Germline lookup yields CDR1 LNHDA and CDR2 SQIVND (reference sequence). The CDR3 runs 17 residues. Here the CDR3 DNA reads TGTGCCAGTAGCCTAAAGATGGTAGCGGGAGGCGTAAACGAGCAGTACTTC. It specifies CASSLKMVAGGVNEQYF.

The chain is built from TRBV28 and TRBJ1-2; 7 bases agree with TRBD1. Trimming at V came to 6 bases and at J to 8 bases, leaving 12 bases not matched to a gene. This CDR3 has 14 amino acids. CDR1 MDHEN and CDR2 SYDVKM come from the germline V gene. The CDR3 loop reads CASRSTGEAWGYTF. CDR3 sequence (DNA): TGTGCCAGCAGGTCAACAGGGGAGGCGTGGGGCTACACCTTC.

The chain joins TRBV28 to TRBJ2-1, with 7 bases identical to TRBD2. CDR3 size: 16 residues. Germline trimming cut 6 bases from V and 3 bases from J; bases unmatched to any gene: 11. Germline V gene lookup returns CDR1 MDHEN and CDR2 SYDVKM. The CDR3 loop reads CASRLGGVGFYNEQFF. The CDR3 DNA reads TGTGCCAGCAGACTGGGGGGGGTAGGTTTCTACAATGAGCAGTTCTTC. The complete variable domain, with remaining parts taken from reference TRBV28 and TRBJ2-1, reads DVKVTQSSRYLVKRTGEKVFLECVQDMDHENMFWYRQDPGLGLRLIYFSYDVKMKEKGDIPEGYSVSREKKERFSLILESASTNQTSMYLCASRLGGVGFYNEQFFGPGTRLTVL.